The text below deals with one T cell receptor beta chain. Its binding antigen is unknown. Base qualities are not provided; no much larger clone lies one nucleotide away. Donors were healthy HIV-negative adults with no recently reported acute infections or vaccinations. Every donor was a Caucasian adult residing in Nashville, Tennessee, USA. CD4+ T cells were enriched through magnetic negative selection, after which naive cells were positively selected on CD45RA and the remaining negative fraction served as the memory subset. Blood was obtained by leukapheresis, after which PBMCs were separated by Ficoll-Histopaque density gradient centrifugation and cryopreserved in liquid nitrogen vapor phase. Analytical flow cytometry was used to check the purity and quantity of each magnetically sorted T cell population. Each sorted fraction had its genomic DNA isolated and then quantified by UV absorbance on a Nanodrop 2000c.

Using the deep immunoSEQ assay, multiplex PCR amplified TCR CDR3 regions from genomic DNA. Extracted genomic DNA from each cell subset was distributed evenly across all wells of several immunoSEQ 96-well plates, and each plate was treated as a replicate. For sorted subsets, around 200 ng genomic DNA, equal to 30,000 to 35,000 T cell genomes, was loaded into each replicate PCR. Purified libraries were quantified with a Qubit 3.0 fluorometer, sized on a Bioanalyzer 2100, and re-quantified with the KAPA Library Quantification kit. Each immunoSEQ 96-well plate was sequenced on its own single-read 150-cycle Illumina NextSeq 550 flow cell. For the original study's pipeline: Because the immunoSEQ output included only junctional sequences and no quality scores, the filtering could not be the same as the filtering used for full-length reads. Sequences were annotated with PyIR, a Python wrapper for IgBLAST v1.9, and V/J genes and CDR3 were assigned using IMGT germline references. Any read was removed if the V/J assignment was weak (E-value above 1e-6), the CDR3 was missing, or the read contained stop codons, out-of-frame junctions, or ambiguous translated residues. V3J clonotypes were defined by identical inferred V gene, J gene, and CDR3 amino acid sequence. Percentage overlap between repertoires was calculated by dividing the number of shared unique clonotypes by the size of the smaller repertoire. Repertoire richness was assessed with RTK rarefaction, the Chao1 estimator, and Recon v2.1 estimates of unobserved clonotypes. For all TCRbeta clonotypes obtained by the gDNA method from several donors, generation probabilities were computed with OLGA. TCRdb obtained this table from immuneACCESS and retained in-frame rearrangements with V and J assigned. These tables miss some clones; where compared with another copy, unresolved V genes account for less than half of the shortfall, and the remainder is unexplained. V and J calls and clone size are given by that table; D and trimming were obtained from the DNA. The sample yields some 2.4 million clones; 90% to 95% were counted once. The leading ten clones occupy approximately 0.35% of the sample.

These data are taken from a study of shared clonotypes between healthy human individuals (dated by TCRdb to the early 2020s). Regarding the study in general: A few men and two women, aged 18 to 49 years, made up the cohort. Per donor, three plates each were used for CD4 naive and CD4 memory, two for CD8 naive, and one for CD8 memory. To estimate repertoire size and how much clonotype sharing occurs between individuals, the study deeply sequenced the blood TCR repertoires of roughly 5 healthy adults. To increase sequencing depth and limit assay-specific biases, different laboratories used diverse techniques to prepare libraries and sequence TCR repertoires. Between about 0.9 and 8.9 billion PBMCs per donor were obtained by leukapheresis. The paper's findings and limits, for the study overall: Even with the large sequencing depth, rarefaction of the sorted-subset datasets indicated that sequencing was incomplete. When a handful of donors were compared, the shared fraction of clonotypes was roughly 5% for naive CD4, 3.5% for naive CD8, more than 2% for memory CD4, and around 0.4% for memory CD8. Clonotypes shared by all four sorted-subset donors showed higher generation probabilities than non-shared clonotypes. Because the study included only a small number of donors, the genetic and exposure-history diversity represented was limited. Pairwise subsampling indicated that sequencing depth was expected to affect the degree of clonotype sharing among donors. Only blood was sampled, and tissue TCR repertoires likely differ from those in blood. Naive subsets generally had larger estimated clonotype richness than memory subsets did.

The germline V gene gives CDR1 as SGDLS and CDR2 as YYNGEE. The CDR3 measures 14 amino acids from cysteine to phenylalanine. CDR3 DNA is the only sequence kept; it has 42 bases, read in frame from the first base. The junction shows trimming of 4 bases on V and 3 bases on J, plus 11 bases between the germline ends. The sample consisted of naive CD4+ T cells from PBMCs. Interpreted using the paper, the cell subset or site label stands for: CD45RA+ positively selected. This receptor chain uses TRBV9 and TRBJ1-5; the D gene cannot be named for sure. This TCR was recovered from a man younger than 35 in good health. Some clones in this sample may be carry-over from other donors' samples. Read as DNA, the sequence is TGTGCCAGCAGCCCGGGAGGGCTCAATCAGCCCCAGCATTTT. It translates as CASSPGGLNQPQHF.